This entry lists 20 T cell receptor beta chains sequenced from one sample in a study of T cell changes during pregnancy in multiple sclerosis. Using immunoSEQ multiplex PCR, the repertoire was profiled, and TCRdb retains in-frame clones only, with some absent. The sample consists of 22,000 or so clones, roughly 93% of them appearing once. The starting material was CD8+ T cells from peripheral blood mononuclear cells, obtained in the third trimester of pregnancy. The receptors were sampled from a female donor with multiple sclerosis, enrolled in a pregnancy study.

The chain combines TRBV7-9 with TRBJ2-5, with 7 bases fitting TRBD1. The CDR3 extends over 15 amino acids. From germline, CDR1 is SEHNR and CDR2 FQNEAQ (reference sequence). J was trimmed by 2 bases and V by 5 bases; bases with no gene match: 8. CDR3 sequence reads: CASSPKLDRQETQYF. The CDR3 DNA follows: TGTGCCAGCAGCCCTAAGCTGGACAGGCAAGAGACCCAGTACTTC.

The chain is built from TRBV5-8 and TRBJ1-5; the D gene is possibly TRBD1 (5 bases). The ends were cut back, 0 bases at V and 1 base at J, with 17 bases in the middle. The CDR3 is 18 amino acids. Germline lookup yields CDR1 SGHTS and CDR2 YDEGEE. The CDR3 bases are TGTGCCAGCAGCTTGGGAACAAACCAGGGTTGGAGCAATCAGCCCCAGCATTTT. As protein: CASSLGTNQGWSNQPQHF.

The V and J genes are TRBV5-1 and TRBJ2-7; 7 nucleotides line up with TRBD2. This CDR3 comprises 13 residues. The ends lost 5 bases at V and 2 bases at J; junction bases unmatched: 4. CDR1 and CDR2 from the germline V gene are SGHRS and YFSETQ. As DNA, the CDR3 is TGCGCCAGCAGGGGAGGGTCGCCCTACGAGCAGTACTTC. Translated, it gives CASRGGSPYEQYF.

V gene TRBV6-6 combines with J gene TRBJ2-5, with TRBD1 identical over 7 bases. Germline CDR1 is MNHNY and CDR2 is SVGAGI (reference sequence). V lost 2 bases and J lost 5; bases outside the gene matches: 5. This CDR3 contains 14 residues. The CDR3, as DNA: TGTGCCAGCAGTTACCGGGACAGATCGGAGACCCAGTACTTC. This translates into CASSYRDRSETQYF.

V gene TRBV11-2 combines with J gene TRBJ1-2, with 9 bases aligning to TRBD1. This CDR3 has 16 residues. Germline trimming cut 3 bases from V and 1 base from J; bases unmatched to any gene: 6. Germline V gene data show CDR1 as SGHAT and CDR2 as FQNNGV. The CDR3 here is CASSFPGTGINYGYTF. The DNA of the CDR3 is TGTGCCAGCAGCTTCCCCGGGACAGGGATTAACTATGGCTACACCTTC.

The chain couples TRBV16 to TRBJ2-1, with 11 bases that match TRBD2. Germline V gene lookup returns CDR1 KGHSY and CDR2 FQNENV. The CDR3 loop spans 17 amino acids. With V trimmed by 0 bases and J by 3 bases, 4 bases remained unmatched. The chain's CDR3 is CASSQSLGLAGYNEQFF. Here the CDR3 DNA reads TGTGCCAGCAGCCAATCGCTTGGACTAGCGGGCTACAATGAGCAGTTCTTC.

As for this clone: One junction end disagrees with the germline gene, perhaps due to a read error. Other DNA variants within this sample encode the same CDR3. V is TRBV6-1 and J is TRBJ2-7, with D possibly TRBD1 on 5 matching bases. This CDR3 spans 16 amino acids. Per the germline V gene, CDR1 is MNHNS and CDR2 is SASEGT. CDR3 nucleotides: TGTGCTAGCAGTGCCACGACAGTTATAAGCCCCTACGAGCAGTACTTC. This sequence encodes CASSATTVISPYEQYF.

In its sample, this clone was seen once. The chain carries TRBV27 and TRBJ1-5; TRBD1 is a possible D gene (5 bases). V lost 3 bases and J 8 bases, leaving 11 bases between the germline ends. The CDR3 consists of 13 residues. Germline assignment: CDR1 MNHEY and CDR2 SMNVEV (reference sequence). As DNA, the CDR3 is TGTGCCAGCAGTTTGCTTCCGGGGGAGCCCCAGCATTTT. Protein: CASSLLPGEPQHF.

The chain employs TRBV11-1 and TRBJ2-1, with a tentative D call TRBD1 (7 bases). In germline, CDR1 is SGHAT, CDR2 FQDESV (reference sequence). The V end lost 3 bases, the J end lost 0 bases, and 12 bases lay between the germline ends. The CDR3 covers 16 residues. CDR3 in DNA: TGTGCCAGCAGCTTGCGACAGGGAGGCTCCTACAATGAGCAGTTCTTC. Amino acids: CASSLRQGGSYNEQFF.

This chain links TRBV7-2 with TRBJ2-5, with TRBD1 matching 8 bases. The V and J ends lost 5 bases and 1 base, in that order; junction bases with no gene match: 15. The germline CDR1 and CDR2 sequences are SGHTA and FQGNSA. This CDR3 region has 18 residues. The CDR3 nucleotides are TGTGCCAGCAGCCCTGACCCGCTCCGGGACAGGAGCCAAGAGACCCAGTACTTC. It specifies CASSPDPLRDRSQETQYF.

This clone has only one observation. This chain links TRBV5-1 with TRBJ1-1; TRBD1 matches at 10 bases. J lost 11 bases, V lost 2 bases, and 3 bases had no gene match. The germline CDR1 and CDR2 sequences are SGHRS and YFSETQ. The CDR3 runs to 12 residues. CDR3 DNA sequence: TGCGCCAGCAGCTTTGGACAGGGGGAGGCTTTCTTT. Translating gives CASSFGQGEAFF.

The chain recombines TRBV27 with TRBJ2-1; tentatively, D is TRBD2 (5 bases). CDR1 and CDR2 (germline): MNHEY, SMNVEV (reference sequence). V was pared by 6 bases and J by 5 bases, with 26 bases between. This CDR3 is 18 amino acids long. CDR3 residues: CASSSSLVAPLTNNEQFF. CDR3 sequence (DNA): TGTGCCAGCAGCTCCTCACTAGTTGCCCCTCTCACGAACAATGAGCAGTTCTTC.

V usage is TRBV7-2 and J usage is TRBJ2-5; 9 bases align to TRBD2. The ends lost 5 bases at V and 2 bases at J; junction bases unmatched: 3. The germline V gene has CDR1 SGHTA and CDR2 FQGNSA. The CDR3 length is 14 residues. The CDR3 sequence is CASSLTSGQETQYF. The CDR3 bases are TGTGCCAGCAGCCTGACTAGCGGACAAGAGACCCAGTACTTC.

This clone was counted a single time. The V call is TRBV7-9, the J call TRBJ1-2; D is ambiguous. CDR1 and CDR2 (germline): SEHNR, FQNEAQ (reference sequence). Trimming removed 8 bases from V and 5 bases from J, with 27 bases in between. There are 17 residues in the CDR3. CDR3 protein: CASSPLGAATSFYGYTF. The DNA for the CDR3 is TGTGCCAGCTCACCACTGGGAGCCGCGACTTCCTTTTATGGCTACACCTTC.

The V and J genes are TRBV27 and TRBJ1-1; TRBD1 aligns across 7 bases. Germline lookup yields CDR1 MNHEY and CDR2 SMNVEV (reference sequence). The CDR3 covers 14 residues. V shed 5 bases and J 7 bases; nucleotides not matched to a gene: 10. CDR3 protein: CASSPPGQSREAFF. Here the CDR3 DNA reads TGTGCCAGCAGTCCACCGGGACAGAGTCGTGAAGCTTTCTTT.

V and J are TRBV5-6 and TRBJ1-2, with D maybe TRBD1 (5 bases). Trimming shortened V by 1 base and J by 4 bases, and 14 bases separated the two germline ends. CDR3 length: 15 amino acids. Per the germline V gene, CDR1 is SGHDT and CDR2 is YYEEEE. The CDR3 nucleotides read TGTGCCAGCAGCTTGTGGCGGGGGTATGGCTATGGCTACACCTTC. It encodes CASSLWRGYGYGYTF. The complete variable domain, with remaining parts taken from reference TRBV5-6 and TRBJ1-2, reads DAGVTQSPTHLIKTRGQQVTLRCSPKSGHDTVSWYQQALGQGPQFIFQYYEEEERQRGNFPDRFSGHQFPNYSSELNVNALLLGDSALYLCASSLWRGYGYGYTFGSGTRLTVV.

V gene TRBV9 combines with J gene TRBJ2-3; D perhaps matches TRBD2 (6 bases). CDR3 size: 15 residues. V lost 4 bases and J lost 2, with 14 bases in between. From germline, CDR1 is SGDLS and CDR2 YYNGEE. CDR3 in amino acids: CASSPRDFPTDTQYF. CDR3 nucleotide sequence: TGTGCCAGCAGCCCGCGGGACTTCCCCACAGATACGCAGTATTTT.

DNA of the CDR3: TGTGCCAGCAGGCCGGGACAGGGAGAAGTAGACCAAGAGACCCAGTACTTC. Translated, it gives CASRPGQGEVDQETQYF. The chain couples TRBV5-4 to TRBJ2-5; 9 bases line up with TRBD1. The CDR3 totals 17 residues. Germline lookup yields CDR1 SGHNT and CDR2 YYREEE (reference sequence). With V trimmed by 5 bases and J by 0 bases, 11 bases remained unmatched. Based on the CDR3 plus reference TRBV5-4 and TRBJ2-5, the full variable domain is ETGVTQSPTHLIKTRGQQVTLRCSSQSGHNTVSWYQQALGQGPQFIFQYYREEENGRGNFPPRFSGLQFPNYSSELNVNALELDDSALYLCASRPGQGEVDQETQYFGPGTRLLVL.

The chain recombines TRBV7-6 with TRBJ1-2; TRBD1 matches 11 bases. Germline trimming cut 2 bases from V and 4 bases from J; bases unmatched to any gene: 15. CDR1 and CDR2 from the germline V gene are SGHVS and FNYEAQ. There are 19 residues in the CDR3. The CDR3 spells CASSLLIPGQGESSYGYTF. The CDR3 DNA follows: TGTGCCAGCAGCTTACTTATACCGGGACAGGGGGAATCTAGCTATGGCTACACCTTC.

The J gene is TRBJ2-2, the V gene TRBV7-8; D gene uncertain. Trimming stripped 3 bases from V and 2 bases from J, with 13 bases between. This CDR3 is 16 amino acids long. Germline CDR1 is SGHVS and CDR2 is FQNEAQ. The CDR3 nucleotides read TGTGCCAGCAGCTTTTTTGGCAGGCGAAACACCGGGGAGCTGTTTTTT. This translates into CASSFFGRRNTGELFF.